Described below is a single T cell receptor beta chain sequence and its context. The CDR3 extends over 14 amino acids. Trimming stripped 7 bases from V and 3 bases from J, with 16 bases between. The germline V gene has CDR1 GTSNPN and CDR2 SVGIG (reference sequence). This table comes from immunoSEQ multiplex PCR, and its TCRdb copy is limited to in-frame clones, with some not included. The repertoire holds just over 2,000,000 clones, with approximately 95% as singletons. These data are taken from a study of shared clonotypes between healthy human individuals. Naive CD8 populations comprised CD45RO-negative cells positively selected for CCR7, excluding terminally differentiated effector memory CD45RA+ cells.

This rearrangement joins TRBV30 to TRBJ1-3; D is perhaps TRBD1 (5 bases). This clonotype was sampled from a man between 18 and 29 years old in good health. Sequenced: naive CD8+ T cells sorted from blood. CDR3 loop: CASDEGRDGNTIYF. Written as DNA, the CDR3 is TGTGCCTCAGACGAGGGCAGGGATGGAAACACCATATATTTT.